This T cell receptor (beta chain) was recovered during a study of CD4 T cells in relation to SARS-CoV-2 and coronaviruses. Study conclusions and caveats: Culture-expanded clones reflect memory recall rather than primary priming during culture. Crossreactivity was assessed only for spike protein, not other viral proteins.

Germline CDR1 SGHVS, CDR2 FQNEAQ. V was pared by 5 bases and J by 3 bases, with 10 bases between. The CDR3 covers 13 residues. Of note for this clone: The antigen is undetermined.

Uncultured naive and memory CD4+ T cells supplied DNA for deep TCR-beta sequencing. Repertoires were generated with immunoSEQ multiplex PCR, while TCRdb's copy carries only in-frame clones and drops some. The profile shows around 56,000 clones, roughly 85% of them singletons. Unexposed donor CD4+ T cells date from about 2010-2018, before the COVID-19 pandemic. Cryopreserved PBMCs were CD4-enriched, then split into naive and memory cells. The sequenced sample consisted of memory CD4+ T cells from PBMCs. The chain is built from TRBV7-8 and TRBJ1-2, with D maybe TRBD1 (5 bases). This receptor was obtained from a human donor in good health. CDR3 protein: CASSPWGYYGYTF. The CDR3 DNA reads as TGTGCCAGCAGCCCCTGGGGCTACTATGGCTACACCTTC.